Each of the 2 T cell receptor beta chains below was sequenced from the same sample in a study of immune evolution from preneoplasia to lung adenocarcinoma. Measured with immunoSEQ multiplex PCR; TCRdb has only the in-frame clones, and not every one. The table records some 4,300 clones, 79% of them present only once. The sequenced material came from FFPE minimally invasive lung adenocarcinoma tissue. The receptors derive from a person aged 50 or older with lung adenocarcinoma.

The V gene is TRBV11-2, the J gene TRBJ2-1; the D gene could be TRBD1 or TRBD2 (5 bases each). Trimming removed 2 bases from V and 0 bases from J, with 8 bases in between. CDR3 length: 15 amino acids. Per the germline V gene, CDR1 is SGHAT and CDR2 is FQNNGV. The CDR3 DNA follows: TGTGCCAGCAGCTTATCAGGGAGCTCCTACAATGAGCAGTTCTTC. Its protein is CASSLSGSSYNEQFF. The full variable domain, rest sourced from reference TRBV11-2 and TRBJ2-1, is EAGVAQSPRYKIIEKRQSVAFWCNPISGHATLYWYQQILGQGPKLLIQFQNNGVVDDSQLPKDRFSAERLKGVDSTLKIQPAKLEDSAVYLCASSLSGSSYNEQFFGPGTRLTVL.

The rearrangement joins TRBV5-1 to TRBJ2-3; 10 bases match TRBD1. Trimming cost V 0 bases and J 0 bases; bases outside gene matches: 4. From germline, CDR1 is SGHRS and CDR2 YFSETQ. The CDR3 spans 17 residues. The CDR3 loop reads CASSLETGGSSTDTQYF. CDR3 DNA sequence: TGCGCCAGCAGCTTGGAGACAGGGGGCTCTAGCACAGATACGCAGTATTTT.